These T cell receptor beta chains were read from a single sample in a study of blood T cell repertoires in COVID-19. Some clones are missing from TCRdb's copy, which holds only in-frame ones; the method was immunoSEQ multiplex PCR. The sample carries some 190,000 clones, about 84% recorded once. The sample consisted of peripheral blood. The receptors stem from a woman older than 75 with COVID-19, enrolled during active disease. Both conserved end residues are part of each CDR3. A D gene is named only where the DNA matches it firmly. Expanded clones are given a class, and other clones once, few, many or no size at all.

v_gene,abundance,j_gene,d_gene,CDR3aa,CDR3nt
TRBV2,once,TRBJ1-2,.,CASSREVGYGYTF,TGTGCCAGCAGTAGGGAGGTGGGCTATGGCTACACCTTC
TRBV28,once,TRBJ2-1,.,CASSLPGPSYNEQFF,TGTGCCAGCAGCCTCCCGGGTCCTAGCTACAATGAGCAGTTCTTC
TRBV10-3,.,TRBJ2-2,TRBD2,CAISRTSGGDTGELFF,TGTGCCATCAGTAGGACTAGCGGGGGGGACACCGGGGAGCTGTTTTTT
TRBV5-1,.,TRBJ2-5,.,CASSRDSEETQYF,TGCGCCAGTTCCCGGGACTCCGAAGAGACCCAGTACTTC
TRBV24-1,.,TRBJ1-5,.,CATSDQRGLGNQPQHF,TGTGCCACCAGTGATCAGAGAGGGCTGGGCAATCAGCCCCAGCATTTT
TRBV3-1/TRBV3-2,.,TRBJ1-1,.,CASSHSSTEAFF,TGTGCCAGCAGCCATTCGTCCACTGAAGCTTTCTTT
TRBV12-2,.,TRBJ1-5,.,CASRSTEQGQEGQPQHF,TGTGCAAGTCGCTCAACCGAACAGGGACAGGAGGGTCAGCCCCAGCATTTT
TRBV5-5,few,TRBJ1-4,.,CASSPGGGEKLFF,TGTGCCAGCAGCCCCGGGGGAGGTGAAAAACTGTTTTTT
TRBV6-5,.,TRBJ2-1,.,CASSEDRGNYNEQFF,TGTGCCAGCAGCGAGGACCGGGGAAATTACAATGAGCAGTTCTTC
TRBV11-2,.,TRBJ1-1,.,CASSPMGAPFF,TGTGCCAGCAGCCCGATGGGGGCCCCCTTCTTT